The subject of this entry is one T cell receptor (beta chain). This clonotype appeared a few times. The clone's antigen remains unknown. Within one base of it there is no much larger clone, and no base qualities were kept. Library preparation used 5' RACE. TCRdb lists the instrument as Illumina HiSeq 2500. A second roughly 6 to 11 cycle PCR used a sample-barcoded 5' primer and a J-beta primer mix. A template-switch 5' adaptor carrying 12 random nucleotides introduced a unique molecular identifier onto each TCR beta cDNA molecule. Each sample yielded at least 2.5 million CDR3-containing paired-end reads. The Mint cDNA synthesis kit, primed by a TRBC-specific oligonucleotide, was used to synthesize first-strand cDNA from all RNA. Following uracil-DNA glycosylase treatment, a first 18-cycle PCR with universal primers M1SS and BC2_uni_R was performed on all cDNA. In the source study's methods: Normalization of each sample was performed by random selection of 1 million high-quality reads, each carrying a distinct molecular identifier. Instead of being binned into consensus sequences, reads with shared molecular identifiers were discarded. MiTCR, set to a Q25 quality threshold and the strictest error-elimination algorithm, was used for CDR3 identification, clonotype clustering and error correction. A nonparametric unseen species model with Euler transformation was used to estimate a lower bound on total TCR beta diversity. The public sequencing data were trimmed at Q25 with fastp and processed into clonotypes with MiXCR by TCRdb, which kept only in-frame beta chains. Rows with one shared CDR3 protein collapse into an entry with the most common genes and DNA. TCRdb's processing, not the authors' own work, is the source of the V and J calls. This sample has about 630,000 distinct CDR3 sequences in its table, and 21% of those were observed once. Around 3.4% of the sample rests with the top ten.

CDR1 and CDR2 are drawn from the germline V gene (reference sequence): SGHKS, YYEKEE. The CDR3 has 15 amino acids, counting the end cysteine and phenylalanine. Only the CDR3 DNA is retained, 45 bases long and in frame from the first base. Trimming removed 4 bases from V and 3 bases from J; the gene matches leave 7 bases unexplained. The donors were roughly 40 Caucasian individuals from Russia, aged 6 to 90 years, who were systemically healthy. Each donor gave 9 to 10 milliliters of peripheral blood, collected into EDTA-treated Vacutainer tubes. Ficoll-Paque density-gradient centrifugation was used to isolate PBMCs, with at least 7 million per sample. Total RNA, at least 5.5 micrograms per sample, was extracted from PBMCs with Trizol reagent. Naive CD45RAhigh/CD27high T cell percentages were measured by flow cytometry on a PBMC aliquot from every donor. The data were taken from a study of blood T cells in healthy people across ages (dated by TCRdb to between 2014 and 2017). Regarding the research as a whole: In model experiments, template switching captured about one uniquely barcoded TCR beta cDNA molecule for every two T cells. Using deep sequencing normalized with unique cDNA molecular identifiers, the study measured how TCR beta repertoire diversity changes with age. Four age groups were formed from the donors: young (average approximately 15 years), middle-aged (more than 35), aged (over 55) and long-lived (about 80). To avoid experimental bias, donors of different ages were randomly spread across the sequencing lanes. For two donors (one aged 18 to 29 and one aged 80 or older), the study analyzed two additional independent replicas of 1 million unique cDNA reads from the same blood draw.

Overall results and qualifications from the work: Observed TCR beta diversity per million T cells fell roughly linearly with age, and a significant reduction was already apparent by age about 36. Estimates of total diversity from one million sequenced T cells were regarded as lower bounds and underestimates. The percentage of naive T cells measured by flow cytometry correlated strongly with observed TCR beta diversity. The CMV infection status of donors was not known, potentially confounding age-related changes in expanded clonotypes. Bulk unsorted PBMC profiling prevented conclusive comparison of naive and antigen-experienced compartments. The long-lived group showed more naive CD4+ T cells, fewer expanded clones and increased TCR diversity than the aged group, suggesting age selection.

The source of this sequence is a man between 70 and 80 years old in good health. The rearrangement combines TRBV5-5 with TRBJ2-3, with 8 bases matching TRBD1. The sample consisted of blood. The DNA sequence is as follows: TGTGCCAGCAGCGTGGCGACAGGGGAAACAGATACGCAGTATTTT. It encodes CASSVATGETDTQYF.